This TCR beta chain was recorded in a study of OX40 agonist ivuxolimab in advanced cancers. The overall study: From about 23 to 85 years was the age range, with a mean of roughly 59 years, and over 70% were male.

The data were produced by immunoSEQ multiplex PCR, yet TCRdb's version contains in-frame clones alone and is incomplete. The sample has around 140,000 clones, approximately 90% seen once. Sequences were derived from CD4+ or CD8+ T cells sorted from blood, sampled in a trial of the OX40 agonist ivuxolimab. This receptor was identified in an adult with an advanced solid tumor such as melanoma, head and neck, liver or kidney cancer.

This CDR3 is CASSYSGTGDYEQYF. CDR3 DNA sequence: TGTGCCAGCAGTTACTCAGGGACAGGGGATTACGAGCAGTACTTC. The chain links TRBV6-5 to TRBJ2-7, with 10 nucleotides matching TRBD1. The CDR3 length is 15 residues. J was trimmed by 4 bases and V by 0 bases; bases with no gene match: 3. Germline values: CDR1 MNHEY, CDR2 SVGAGI.